What follows describes a single T cell receptor (beta chain). The sample is drawn from a study of cytomegalovirus exposure and HLA in healthy donors. Researchers ran the PCR with 60 Vbeta and 13 Jbeta primers. Only in-frame clones appear in the TCRdb table, and some are missing; sequencing was by immunoSEQ multiplex PCR. The sample carries around 58,000 clones, more than 60% recorded once. Per the germline V gene, CDR1 is LNHDA and CDR2 is SQIVND (reference sequence). This CDR3 is built from 17 residues. The V segment lost 0 bases and the J segment 4 bases; nucleotides outside the gene matches: 5. The TCR sequence derives from a male donor in good health and CMV-seropositive. This chain connects TRBV19 to TRBJ2-2, with TRBD1 matching over 10 bases. The source material was PBMCs. For the CDR3, the DNA is TGTGCCAGTAGTATAGATCGGGGGGACAGGGGCACCGGGGAGCTGTTTTTT. Residues: CASSIDRGDRGTGELFF.